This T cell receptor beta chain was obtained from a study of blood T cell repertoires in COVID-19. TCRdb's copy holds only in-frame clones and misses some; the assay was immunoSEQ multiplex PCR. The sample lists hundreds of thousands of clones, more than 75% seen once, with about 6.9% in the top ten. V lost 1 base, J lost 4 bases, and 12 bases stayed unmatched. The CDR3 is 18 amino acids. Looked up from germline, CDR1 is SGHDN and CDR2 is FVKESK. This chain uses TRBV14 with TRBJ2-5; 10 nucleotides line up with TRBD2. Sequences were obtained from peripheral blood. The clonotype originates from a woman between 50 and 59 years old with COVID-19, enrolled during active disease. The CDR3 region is CASSQVALAGAGRETQYF. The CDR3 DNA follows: TGTGCCAGCAGCCAAGTTGCTCTAGCGGGAGCAGGCCGAGAGACCCAGTACTTC. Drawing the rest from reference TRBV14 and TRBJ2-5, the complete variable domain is EAGVTQFPSHSVIEKGQTVTLRCDPISGHDNLYWYRRVMGKEIKFLLHFVKESKQDESGMPNNRFLAERTGGTYSTLKVQPAELEDSGVYFCASSQVALAGAGRETQYFGPGTRLLVL.